Shown below are 21 T cell receptor beta chains from a single sample sequenced in a study of T cell responses to AZD1222 COVID-19 vaccine. Profiled with immunoSEQ multiplex PCR; TCRdb holds only in-frame clones, not every one. The sample lists over 75,000 clones, roughly 90% occurring once. This material consisted of peripheral blood, taken on day 0 of AZD1222 vaccination. The source of these receptors is an adult in good health.

The chain carries TRBV10-3 and TRBJ2-2; tentatively, D is TRBD2 (6 bases). In germline, CDR1 is ENHRY, CDR2 SYGVKD. V lost 2 bases to trimming and J lost 7 bases, with 17 bases between them. This CDR3 has 16 residues. For the CDR3, the DNA is TGTGCCATCAGTGAGGAGGGACCCTGGGGAGGCGGGGAGCTGTTTTTT. Translated, it gives CAISEEGPWGGGELFF.

This chain joins TRBV6-5 and TRBJ1-4; D might be TRBD1 (5 bases). This CDR3 has 14 residues. Germline V gene sequence: CDR1 MNHEY, CDR2 SVGAGI. V was trimmed by 5 bases and J by 7 bases, leaving 14 bases between them. The DNA for the CDR3 is TGTGCCAGCAGTCCCGGGGACGCGCTTGAAAAACTGTTTTTT. Encoded protein: CASSPGDALEKLFF.

The gene calls are TRBV29-1 and TRBJ2-5; D tentatively reads TRBD1 or TRBD2 (6 bases each). This CDR3 is built from 14 residues. Trimming removed 2 bases from V and 4 bases from J, with 14 bases in between. Germline CDR1 and CDR2: SQVTM and ANQGSEA. Here the CDR3 DNA reads TGCAGCGTTGAACAGGTGGGGGGCTTAGAGACCCAGTACTTC. It encodes CSVEQVGGLETQYF.

This chain connects TRBV2 to TRBJ1-1; D possibly corresponds to TRBD1 (6 bases). CDR1 and CDR2 (germline): SNHLY, FYNNEI. V gave up 9 bases and J gave up 1 base, with 21 bases separating them. This CDR3 region has 16 residues. CDR3 sequence (DNA): TGTGCCAGGAGCCCCTCCGGTGGGACAAAGAACACTGAAGCTTTCTTT. Translating it yields CARSPSGGTKNTEAFF.

The rearrangement links TRBV6-5 to TRBJ1-6; D gene uncertain. Per germline, CDR1 MNHEY and CDR2 SVGAGI. The CDR3 has 16 residues. V was shortened by 2 bases and J by 0 bases, with 8 bases between the two germline ends. CDR3 nucleotide sequence: TGTGCCAGCAGTTACGGGCAGAGCTCCTATAATTCACCCCTCCACTTT. Its translation is CASSYGQSSYNSPLHF.

Only a few counts were recorded for this clone. The CDR3 protein is CASSDTGRLTTGELFF. Written as DNA, the CDR3 is TGTGCCAGCAGTGACACAGGGCGCCTGACCACCGGGGAGCTGTTTTTT. This chain joins TRBV6-1 and TRBJ2-2; possible D gene TRBD1, 6 bases. CDR1 is MNHNS, CDR2 SASEGT, per germline. Deletions cut 3 bases from V and 4 bases from J, with 15 bases between. This CDR3 has 16 amino acids.

This chain uses TRBV7-9 with TRBJ1-4, with a possible D match to TRBD1 (6 bases). The CDR3 loop spans 14 amino acids. Germline V gene lookup returns CDR1 SEHNR and CDR2 FQNEAQ (reference sequence). V gave up 5 bases and J gave up 8 bases, with 15 bases separating them. CDR3 coding DNA: TGTGCCAGCAGCCCCACAGGGATCGTGGAAAAACTGTTTTTT. Residues: CASSPTGIVEKLFF.

J is TRBJ2-3 and V is TRBV29-1; 14 bases are shared with TRBD2. V lost 5 bases to trimming and J lost 3 bases; unmatched junction nucleotides: 4. The CDR3 consists of 15 residues. The germline V gene has CDR1 SQVTM and CDR2 ANQGSEA. Here the CDR3 DNA reads TGCAGCGTTTTTGGGACTAGCGGGAGAACAGATACGCAGTATTTT. Its translation is CSVFGTSGRTDTQYF.

This clone was detected only once. The chain carries TRBV5-1 and TRBJ1-1, with a possible D match to TRBD1 (6 bases). The CDR3 covers 14 residues. The germline V gene has CDR1 SGHRS and CDR2 YFSETQ. Deletions cut 2 bases from V and 4 bases from J, with 12 bases between. The DNA for the CDR3 is TGCGCCAGCAGCTTAACAGGGTATGGCACTGAAGCTTTCTTT. Translation: CASSLTGYGTEAFF.

The chain links TRBV18 to TRBJ2-5; perhaps TRBD2 as D (6 bases). Between the trimmed V and J ends, which lost 2 bases and 1 base, there was a span of 14 bases. Looked up from germline, CDR1 is KGHSH and CDR2 is LQKENI. The CDR3 consists of 16 residues. CDR3 DNA sequence: TGTGCCAGCTCACCAATCCGGTGGGGGGTCCAAGAGACCCAGTACTTC. Translating gives CASSPIRWGVQETQYF. The full variable domain, rest sourced from reference TRBV18 and TRBJ2-5, is NAGVMQNPRHLVRRRGQEARLRCSPMKGHSHVYWYRQLPEEGLKFMVYLQKENIIDESGMPKERFSAEFPKEGPSILRIQQVVRGDSAAYFCASSPIRWGVQETQYFGPGTRLLVL.

This clone appeared once. This chain links TRBV7-2 with TRBJ1-6, with D maybe TRBD1 (5 bases). V lost 4 bases, J lost 0 bases, and 13 bases lay in between. Germline V gives CDR1 SGHTA, CDR2 FQGNSA. This CDR3 spans 17 amino acids. CDR3 loop: CASSSRQRSSYNSPLHF. The DNA of the CDR3 is TGTGCCAGCAGCTCCCGACAGCGGAGCTCCTATAATTCACCCCTCCACTTT.

This clone was recorded only once. The V call is TRBV6-4, the J call TRBJ2-1; 10 bases fit TRBD2. The CDR3 runs to 14 residues. The junction had 6 bases not matched to a gene; V was cut back by 3 bases and J by 10 bases. CDR1 MRHNA and CDR2 SNTAGT come from the germline V gene. The CDR3 nucleotides are TGTGCCAGCAGTGAACTAGCGGGGTATCGGGAGCAGTTCTTC. This sequence encodes CASSELAGYREQFF.

This chain links TRBV7-8 with TRBJ1-5; D is possibly TRBD1 (5 bases). Germline V CDR1 and CDR2: SGHVS, FQNEAQ. Trimming pared 7 bases from V and 9 bases from J, leaving 16 bases between. The CDR3 loop spans 13 amino acids. The chain's CDR3 is CASTHGAAGPQHF. In DNA, the CDR3 is TGTGCCAGCACCCACGGGGCGGCAGGGCCCCAGCATTTT.

This sequence joins TRBV18 and TRBJ1-1; unclear D gene. Germline values: CDR1 KGHSH, CDR2 LQKENI. The CDR3 length is 12 residues. Trimming took off 3 bases at V and 7 bases at J, with 9 bases between the two ends. The CDR3 bases are TGTGCCAGCTCACCCCGTCGGGATGAAGCTTTCTTT. This codes for CASSPRRDEAFF.

The chain employs TRBV18 and TRBJ1-5; no reliable D call. Germline V gene lookup returns CDR1 KGHSH and CDR2 LQKENI. The CDR3 is 14 amino acids. V dropped 6 bases and J dropped 3 bases, with 12 bases sitting between them. The CDR3 reads CASSPDQVNQPQHF. The CDR3 region has the DNA TGTGCCAGCTCCCCGGACCAAGTCAATCAGCCCCAGCATTTT. The whole variable domain, remainder taken from reference TRBV18 and TRBJ1-5, is NAGVMQNPRHLVRRRGQEARLRCSPMKGHSHVYWYRQLPEEGLKFMVYLQKENIIDESGMPKERFSAEFPKEGPSILRIQQVVRGDSAAYFCASSPDQVNQPQHFGDGTRLSIL.

The chain is built from TRBV7-9 and TRBJ1-5; unclear D gene. The germline CDR1 and CDR2 sequences are SEHNR and FQNEAQ (reference sequence). The CDR3 runs to 12 residues. V was clipped by 2 bases and J by 5 bases, with 4 bases between them. The CDR3 reads CASSLRDQPQHF. CDR3 DNA: TGTGCCAGCAGCTTAAGGGATCAGCCCCAGCATTTT.

This clone was observed a handful of times. The V call is TRBV7-6, the J call TRBJ1-3, with D uncertain. Deletions cut 5 bases from V and 0 bases from J, with 8 bases between. The germline V gene has CDR1 SGHVS and CDR2 FNYEAQ. This CDR3 region has 14 residues. The CDR3 spells CASSQQSSGNTIYF. CDR3 sequence (DNA): TGTGCCAGCAGCCAACAGTCCTCTGGAAACACCATATATTTT.

This rearrangement joins TRBV29-1 to TRBJ1-4; TRBD1 matches at 7 bases. J lost 5 bases, V lost 5 bases, and 2 bases had no gene match. The CDR3 is 12 residues long. CDR1 and CDR2 from the germline V gene are SQVTM and ANQGSEA. CDR3 nucleotide sequence: TGCAGCGTTTTACAGGGGAATGAAAAACTGTTTTTT. Amino acid sequence: CSVLQGNEKLFF. Variable domain in full (rest from reference TRBV29-1 and TRBJ1-4): SAVISQKPSRDICQRGTSLTIQCQVDSQVTMMFWYRQQPGQSLTLIATANQGSEATYESGFVIDKFPISRPNLTFSTLTVSNMSPEDSSIYLCSVLQGNEKLFFGSGTQLSVL.

The V and J genes are TRBV10-3 and TRBJ2-3; 7 bases match TRBD1. Germline-derived CDR1 and CDR2 are ENHRY and SYGVKD. The length of the CDR3 is 14 residues. V lost 0 bases to trimming and J lost 6 bases; unmatched junction nucleotides: 3. CDR3 loop: CAISESTGVDTQYF. In DNA, the CDR3 is TGTGCCATCAGTGAGTCAACAGGGGTGGATACGCAGTATTTT.

The rearrangement links TRBV5-1 to TRBJ2-5; D is possibly TRBD1 (5 bases). Trimming took 4 bases from V and 2 from J, leaving 9 bases between them. CDR3 size: 13 residues. In germline, CDR1 is SGHRS, CDR2 YFSETQ. In DNA form, the CDR3 reads TGCGCCAGCAGCACGACAGAGCAAGAGACCCAGTACTTC. Its translation: CASSTTEQETQYF.

The rearrangement links TRBV18 to TRBJ2-3; D is perhaps TRBD2 (5 bases). Germline-derived CDR1 and CDR2 are KGHSH and LQKENI. The V end was cut by 2 bases, the J end by 4 bases, with 16 bases between. The CDR3 runs to 16 residues. In nucleotides, the CDR3 is TGTGCCAGCTCACCATTCGAAAGAACGAGGGCAGATACGCAGTATTTT. Encoded protein: CASSPFERTRADTQYF.